Below are 24 T cell receptor beta chains sequenced from a single sample in a study of low-dose radiotherapy and immunotherapy resistance in tumors. Priming of first-strand cDNA relied on TRAV- and TRBV-specific primers (covering alpha and beta chains). It was with a constant-region primer and a V-primer adapter that TCRs were amplified over roughly 19 PCR cycles. TCRdb called the reads again in MiXCR, with one record for every CDR3 protein. The sample shows 70,000 to 95,000 distinct CDR3 sequences, about 18% of them seen only once. As to time point: before trial treatment. Material: PBMCs, obtained before treatment. The receptors were gathered from a male donor with prostate cancer.

A word on this clonotype: This probably arose from a read error, given a far larger clone one base away. The CDR3 sequence: CVSSVLGGNEQFF. CDR3 DNA sequence: TGTGTCAGCAGCGTACTCGGGGGCAATGAGCAGTTCTTC. The V call is TRBV7-6, the J call TRBJ2-1, with a weak D call TRBD2 (6 bases). CDR1 and CDR2 (germline): SGHVS, FNYEAQ. The CDR3 length is 13 residues.

This clonotype was seen repeatedly, ten times or more. The rearrangement links TRBV6-5 to TRBJ2-7; maybe TRBD1 (5 bases). The V gene's germline CDR1 is MNHEY and CDR2 SVGAGI. Trimming left V 1 base short and J 0 bases short, with 10 bases between. CDR3 length: 15 residues. Here the CDR3 reads CASSYYSDSSYEQYF. The CDR3 DNA reads as TGTGCCAGCAGTTACTACTCTGACAGCTCCTACGAGCAGTACTTC.

The chain uses TRBV7-2 and TRBJ1-1; D call uncertain. This CDR3 contains 12 residues. Germline assignment: CDR1 SGHTA and CDR2 FQGNSA. V lost 5 bases to trimming and J lost 4 bases, with 8 bases between them. The CDR3 DNA reads as TGTGCCAGCAGCGTTTTTCGCACTGAAGCTTTCTTT. This translates into CASSVFRTEAFF.

This clonotype was seen many times. The chain joins TRBV7-2 to TRBJ2-7; 7 bases map to TRBD2. The CDR3 runs to 15 residues. CDR1 is SGHTA, CDR2 FQGNSA, per germline. With 2 bases clipped from V and 1 base from J, the junction kept 5 bases outside the gene matches. Here the CDR3 reads CASSLSSGVSYEQYF. In nucleotides, the CDR3 is TGTGCCAGCAGCTTATCGAGCGGGGTATCCTACGAGCAGTACTTC.

This clonotype has at least ten counts. This chain connects TRBV27 to TRBJ1-5; 8 bases map to TRBD1. After removal of 0 bases from V and 7 bases from J, the junction contained 5 bases not matched to a gene. The CDR3 length is 15 residues. Germline V gene sequence: CDR1 MNHEY, CDR2 SMNVEV (reference sequence). The CDR3 reads CASSLSGRGQQPQHF. The CDR3 nucleotides are TGTGCCAGCAGTTTATCGGGCAGGGGGCAGCAGCCCCAGCATTTT.

This clonotype was seen many times. The chain couples TRBV19 to TRBJ1-5; no clear D. Germline V gives CDR1 LNHDA, CDR2 SQIVND (reference sequence). The CDR3 totals 13 residues. Trimming stripped 9 bases from V and 4 bases from J, with 13 bases between. CDR3 sequence (DNA): TGTGCCAGCAGCTTAGGAGAGAATCAGCCCCAGCATTTT. This gives the protein CASSLGENQPQHF.

This clonotype was detected many times. The gene calls are TRBV27 and TRBJ1-2, with D possibly matching TRBD1 (5 bases). CDR1 is MNHEY and CDR2 is SMNVEV in the germline V gene (reference sequence). The CDR3 consists of 14 residues. V lost 3 bases and J 4 bases, leaving 12 bases between the germline ends. This chain's CDR3 is CASSFLGGSYGYTF. CDR3 coding DNA: TGTGCCAGCAGTTTCTTGGGGGGTAGCTATGGCTACACCTTC.

This clonotype was detected ten times or more. The J gene is TRBJ2-3, the V gene TRBV20-1; D is perhaps TRBD2 (5 bases). CDR1 DFQATT and CDR2 SNEGSKA come from the germline V gene (reference sequence). This CDR3 contains 13 residues. Trimming removed 3 bases from V and 5 bases from J, with 12 bases in between. CDR3 DNA: TGCAGTGCTAGCCGATTACGGGGAGATACGCAGTATTTT. Amino acids: CSASRLRGDTQYF.

This clonotype was observed at least ten times. V and J are TRBV29-1 and TRBJ1-2; 8 bases line up with TRBD1. CDR1 SQVTM and CDR2 ANQGSEA come from the germline V gene. CDR3 size: 12 residues. Trimming took 7 bases from V and 7 from J; bases not matched to a gene: 8. The CDR3 is CSGLQGGGGYTF. The DNA for the CDR3 is TGCAGCGGACTACAGGGGGGAGGTGGCTACACCTTC.

This clonotype was recorded many times. The chain uses TRBV19 and TRBJ2-1; 12 bases align to TRBD2. V lost 5 bases to trimming and J lost 7 bases; unmatched junction nucleotides: 12. The CDR3 has 17 residues. Germline V gene lookup returns CDR1 LNHDA and CDR2 SQIVND (reference sequence). The CDR3 region has the DNA TGTGCCAGTAGTCGATTCCCTAGCGGGGGGGCCGGGAATGAGCAGTTCTTC. Protein product: CASSRFPSGGAGNEQFF. The whole variable domain, filled in from reference TRBV19 and TRBJ2-1, reads DGGITQSPKYLFRKEGQNVTLSCEQNLNHDAMYWYRQDPGQGLRLIYYSQIVNDFQKGDIAEGYSVSREKKESFPLTVTSAQKNPTAFYLCASSRFPSGGAGNEQFFGPGTRLTVL.

This clonotype occurred a few times. The rearrangement links TRBV19 to TRBJ2-7; 8 bases fit TRBD1. The germline V gene encodes CDR1 LNHDA and CDR2 SQIVND (reference sequence). This CDR3 has 14 amino acids. With V trimmed by 6 bases and J by 2 bases, 6 bases remained unmatched. The CDR3 nucleotides read TGTGCCAGTAGCGACAGGGGCTACACCTACGAGCAGTACTTC. As protein: CASSDRGYTYEQYF.

In its sample, this clonotype was seen many times. The chain has TRBV6-1 and TRBJ2-3, with no clear D. The CDR3 has 13 amino acids. From germline, CDR1 is MNHNS and CDR2 SASEGT. The ends were cut back, 7 bases at V and 6 bases at J, with 14 bases in the middle. CDR3 sequence: CASTQLVRDTQYF. CDR3 coding DNA: TGTGCCAGCACCCAACTTGTAAGGGATACGCAGTATTTT.

The CDR3 DNA sequence: TGTGCCAGCAGTTTAGTTGGGGTCTACAATGAGCAGTTCTTC. This sequence encodes CASSLVGVYNEQFF. J is TRBJ2-1 and V is TRBV12-3 or TRBV12-4; D is undetermined. This CDR3 spans 14 amino acids. Trimming stripped 1 base from V and 3 bases from J, with 7 bases between.

This clonotype was counted a few times. The chain couples TRBV12-3 or TRBV12-4 to TRBJ2-3; 9 nucleotides match TRBD2. Unmatched junction bases numbered 8, after V lost 3 bases and J lost 4 bases. This CDR3 spans 16 amino acids. The DNA of the CDR3 is TGTGCCAGCAGTTTCGGCGGGGGGGCCAAATCAGATACGCAGTATTTT. Amino acids: CASSFGGGAKSDTQYF.

This clonotype was counted at least ten times. The rearrangement uses TRBV6-2 or TRBV6-3 and TRBJ2-7; no clear D. The CDR3 loop spans 13 amino acids. The germline V and J ends were trimmed by 6 bases and 0 bases, with 9 bases remaining between them. Germline V gives CDR1 MNHEY, CDR2 SVGEGT. The CDR3 nucleotides are TGTGCCAGCAGGAACCCGAGCTCCTACGAGCAGTACTTC. Encoded protein: CASRNPSSYEQYF.

This clonotype was seen repeatedly, ten times or more. V gene TRBV5-1 combines with J gene TRBJ2-1; TRBD1 agrees at 9 bases. The CDR3 runs to 18 residues. Unmatched junction bases numbered 14, after V lost 2 bases and J lost 5 bases. Germline V gives CDR1 SGHRS, CDR2 YFSETQ. DNA of the CDR3: TGCGCCAGCAGCTTTGGGAACCCCGGACAGGGGCCCAACAATGAGCAGTTCTTC. It codes for CASSFGNPGQGPNNEQFF.

This clonotype has at least ten counts. The V gene is TRBV20-1, the J gene TRBJ2-2, with no clear D. CDR1 is DFQATT and CDR2 is SNEGSKA in the germline V gene (reference sequence). The V gene lost 6 bases and the J gene lost 6 bases, with 8 bases spanning the gap. The CDR3 contains 11 residues. CDR3 region: CSARRSGELFF. The CDR3 nucleotides read TGCAGTGCACGGCGATCCGGGGAGCTGTTTTTT.

In its sample, this clonotype was seen many times. The chain carries TRBV11-2 and TRBJ2-6, with TRBD1 identical over 9 bases. Germline lookup yields CDR1 SGHAT and CDR2 FQNNGV. With 5 bases clipped from V and 2 bases from J, the junction kept 7 bases outside the gene matches. This CDR3 contains 17 residues. As DNA, the CDR3 is TGTGCCAGCAGCCCCGGACAGGGGAAGGCTGGGGCCAACGTCCTGACTTTC. As protein: CASSPGQGKAGANVLTF.

The V call is TRBV7-8, the J call TRBJ2-7, with 7 bases lining up with TRBD2. This CDR3 has 14 residues. Germline CDR1 reads SGHVS; CDR2 reads FQNEAQ. V gave up 4 bases and J gave up 2 bases; unmatched junction bases: 5. The DNA for the CDR3 is TGTGCCAGCAGCTGGGGGGGAGGGACCTACGAGCAGTACTTC. It is translated as CASSWGGGTYEQYF.

The rearrangement joins TRBV18 to TRBJ2-7, with 7 bases matching TRBD1. Trimming removed 5 bases from V and 3 bases from J; junction bases left unmatched: 7. The CDR3 extends over 14 amino acids. The germline gives CDR1 KGHSH, CDR2 LQKENI. The CDR3 DNA reads TGTGCCAGCTCAAGAGGTGCAGGGGGCTACGAGCAGTACTTC. Amino acid sequence: CASSRGAGGYEQYF.

This clonotype was seen repeatedly, ten times or more. The chain recombines TRBV29-1 with TRBJ1-1, with no clear D. The CDR3 loop spans 12 amino acids. The germline gives CDR1 SQVTM, CDR2 ANQGSEA. The CDR3 loop is CTTSWMNTEAFF. CDR3 sequence (DNA): TGCACGACCAGTTGGATGAACACTGAAGCTTTCTTT. Drawing the rest from reference TRBV29-1 and TRBJ1-1, the complete variable domain is SAVISQKPSRDICQRGTSLTIQCQVDSQVTMMFWYRQQPGQSLTLIATANQGSEATYESGFVIDKFPISRPNLTFSTLTVSNMSPEDSSIYLCTTSWMNTEAFFGQGTRLTVV.

A few counts support this clonotype. The V and J genes are TRBV5-1 and TRBJ2-2; TRBD1 matches at 7 bases. The CDR3 length is 15 residues. V was pared by 9 bases and J by 1 base, with 9 bases of the junction left unmatched. Germline lookup yields CDR1 SGHRS and CDR2 YFSETQ. The CDR3 nucleotides read TGCGCCACCAGGGAGAGGACAGGGAACACCGGGGAGCTGTTTTTT. Protein product: CATRERTGNTGELFF.

This clonotype has at least ten counts. Without the conserved terminal phenylalanine or tryptophan, this CDR3 likely stems from a read error. It is unclear where the CDR3 begins or ends on the DNA, so no DNA is shown, and the CDR3 is as TCRdb lists it. The CDR3 protein is CASSYPQGG. V and J are TRBV6-6 and TRBJ1-4; the table's D gene call, TRBD1, was not cross checked with the DNA. Germline V gene data show CDR1 as MNHNY and CDR2 as SVGAGI (reference sequence). The CDR3 is 9 amino acids long, termini counted.

This clonotype came up many times. The CDR3 bases are TGCAGTGCTAGGGGGCCGCCCTCCTATAATTCACCCCTCCACTTT. This encodes CSARGPPSYNSPLHF. The chain carries TRBV20-1 and TRBJ1-6; TRBD1 is a possible D gene (5 bases). The V gene lost 3 bases and the J gene lost 0 bases, with 9 bases spanning the gap. The germline V gene has CDR1 DFQATT and CDR2 SNEGSKA (reference sequence). The CDR3 consists of 15 residues.